This T cell receptor beta chain stems from a study of T cell responses to AZD1222 COVID-19 vaccine. Points on this clone: Its cognate antigen is unknown.

Assay used: immunoSEQ multiplex PCR; TCRdb lists only in-frame clones, some missing. The data hold some 150,000 clones, with 94% observed a single time. V lost 4 bases and J lost 3, with 14 bases in between. This CDR3 region has 15 residues. Germline loops: CDR1 LNHDA, CDR2 SQIVND (reference sequence). Overall study results and limits: Vaccine-related CD4 TCRs covered spike, predominating at 160-218 and 743-854. Clonal diversity was possibly underestimated, and the donors were mostly white British, with more females. Seropositive AZD1222 recipients at baseline numbered only six or seven. Close to half of all spike-specific TCRs reportedly target regions of the variants that are unmutated.

The chain has TRBV19 and TRBJ2-3; D may match TRBD1 or TRBD2 (7 bases each). Material: peripheral blood, obtained on day 0 of AZD1222 vaccination. The TCR comes from an adult in good health. The CDR3 bases are TGTGCCAGTAGTACGGGGGAGGGGGCGACAGATACGCAGTATTTT. It is translated as CASSTGEGATDTQYF.